Listed below are T cell receptor beta chains from one sample, sequenced in a study of CD8 T cells in ankylosing spondylitis. MiXCR was run by TCRdb on the 5' RACE reads, yielding one entry per CDR3 protein. The data show 200,000 to 250,000 distinct CDR3 sequences, approximately 10% seen once. Sample: blood, either unsorted or a sorted T cell fraction (not recorded which). These receptors all come from a male donor with ankylosing spondylitis or in good health (not recorded which). CDR3s include the opening cysteine and the closing phenylalanine or tryptophan. A D gene is named only where the DNA matches it firmly. Clone size is given for some rows only: seen once, a few or many times, or a class if the clone is expanded.

v_call	j_call	clone_size	d_call	cdr3_aa	cdr3_nt
TRBV29-1	TRBJ2-1	many	TRBD1	CSVELGQGKNEQFF	TGCAGCGTTGAGTTAGGACAGGGGAAAAATGAGCAGTTCTTC
TRBV20-1	TRBJ2-3	many	-	CSASPAGGVGNTQYF	TGCAGTGCCTCCCCGGCCGGGGGCGTAGGTAATACGCAGTATTTT
TRBV6-5	TRBJ2-7	many	TRBD1	CASSYLGQGYEQYF	TGTGCCAGCAGTTATCTTGGACAGGGCTACGAGCAGTACTTC
TRBV12-3/TRBV12-4	TRBJ2-7	many	-	CASRTLSIYSEQYF	TGTGCCAGCAGGACTCTATCAATCTATTCCGAGCAGTACTTC
TRBV18	TRBJ2-5	many	-	CASSPPMIAETQYF	TGTGCCAGCTCACCACCGATGATAGCTGAGACCCAGTACTTC
TRBV27	TRBJ2-1	many	TRBD1	CASSQNRGISYNEQFF	TGTGCCAGCAGTCAGAACAGGGGAATCTCCTACAATGAGCAGTTCTTC
TRBV12-3/TRBV12-4	TRBJ2-3	many	TRBD2	CASSLGGTLTDTQYF	TGTGCCAGCAGTTTGGGGGGGACCCTCACAGATACGCAGTATTTT
TRBV20-1	TRBJ2-5	many	-	CSARDPGTQETQYF	TGCAGTGCTAGAGATCCGGGGACCCAAGAGACCCAGTACTTC
TRBV5-1	TRBJ1-1	many	-	CASSPFAGANTEAFF	TGCGCCAGCAGCCCTTTCGCAGGGGCGAACACTGAAGCTTTCTTT
TRBV28	TRBJ2-1	many	-	CASRETGHGGNEQFF	TGTGCCAGCAGGGAAACAGGTCATGGGGGCAATGAGCAGTTCTTC
TRBV12-3/TRBV12-4	TRBJ1-2	few	-	CASSLLGGYGYTF	TGTGCCAGCAGTTTGTTGGGGGGATATGGCTACACCTTC
TRBV6-6	TRBJ1-1	many	-	CASSYQENTEAFF	TGTGCCAGCAGTTATCAGGAGAACACTGAAGCTTTCTTT
TRBV24-1	TRBJ2-5	many	-	CATGVQGSGKETQYF	TGTGCCACCGGAGTACAGGGTTCTGGGAAAGAGACCCAGTACTTC
TRBV5-1	TRBJ1-1	many	TRBD1	CASSVRTGRKAEAFF	TGCGCCAGCAGCGTGAGGACAGGGAGGAAGGCTGAAGCTTTCTTT
TRBV5-1	TRBJ2-2	many	-	CASRVGLRPPGELFF	TGCGCCAGCAGAGTCGGTCTTCGGCCACCCGGGGAGCTGTTTTTT
TRBV7-2	TRBJ2-1	-	TRBD2	CASSTTSGGIYNEQFF	TGTGCCAGCAGCACGACTAGCGGGGGGATATACAATGAGCAGTTCTTC
TRBV7-2	TRBJ2-2	-	-	CASNRVTGELFF	TGTGCCAGTAACAGGGTCACCGGGGAGCTGTTTTTT
TRBV5-8	TRBJ2-7	few	-	CASSIGAVEQYF	TGTGCCAGCAGCATAGGGGCAGTCGAGCAGTACTTC